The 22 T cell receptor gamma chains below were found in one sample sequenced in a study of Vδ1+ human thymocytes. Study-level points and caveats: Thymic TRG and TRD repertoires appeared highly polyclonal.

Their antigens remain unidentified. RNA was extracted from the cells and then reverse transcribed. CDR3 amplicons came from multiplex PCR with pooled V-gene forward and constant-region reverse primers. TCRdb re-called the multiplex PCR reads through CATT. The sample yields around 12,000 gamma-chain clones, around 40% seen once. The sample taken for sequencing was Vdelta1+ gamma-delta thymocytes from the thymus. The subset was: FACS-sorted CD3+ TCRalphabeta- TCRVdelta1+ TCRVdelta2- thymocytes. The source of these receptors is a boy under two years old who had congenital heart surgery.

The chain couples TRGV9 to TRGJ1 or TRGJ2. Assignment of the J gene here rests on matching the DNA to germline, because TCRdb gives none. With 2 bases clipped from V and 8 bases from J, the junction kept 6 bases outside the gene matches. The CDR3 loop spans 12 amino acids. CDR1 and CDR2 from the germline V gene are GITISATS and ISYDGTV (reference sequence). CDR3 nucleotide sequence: TGTGCCTTGTGGGAGGAGGAGAATAAGAAACTCTTT. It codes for CALWEEENKKLF.

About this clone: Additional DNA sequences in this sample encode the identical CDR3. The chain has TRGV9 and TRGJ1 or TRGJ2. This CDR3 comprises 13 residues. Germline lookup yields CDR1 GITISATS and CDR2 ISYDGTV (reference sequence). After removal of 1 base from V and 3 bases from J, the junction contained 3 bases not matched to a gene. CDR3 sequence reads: CALWEVFYYKKLF. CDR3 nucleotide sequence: TGTGCCTTGTGGGAGGTCTTTTATTATAAGAAACTCTTT.

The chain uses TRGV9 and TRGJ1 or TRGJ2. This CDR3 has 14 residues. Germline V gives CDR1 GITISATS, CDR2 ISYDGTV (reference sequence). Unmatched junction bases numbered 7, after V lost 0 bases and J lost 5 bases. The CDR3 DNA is TGTGCCTTGTGGGAGGTGACGGTTGATTATAAGAAACTCTTT. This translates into CALWEVTVDYKKLF.

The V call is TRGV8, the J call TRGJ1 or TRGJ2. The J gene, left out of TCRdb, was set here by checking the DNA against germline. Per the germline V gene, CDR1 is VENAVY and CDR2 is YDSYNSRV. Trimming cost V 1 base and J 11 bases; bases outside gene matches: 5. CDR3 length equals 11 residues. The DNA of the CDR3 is TGTGCCACCTGGGATAGAAGAGAGAAACTCTTT. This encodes CATWDRREKLF.

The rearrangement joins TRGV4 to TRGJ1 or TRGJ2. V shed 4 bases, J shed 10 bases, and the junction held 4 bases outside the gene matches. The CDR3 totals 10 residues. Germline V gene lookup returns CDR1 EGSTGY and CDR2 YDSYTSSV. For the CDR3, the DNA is TGTGCCACCTGGGAGGGCAAGAAACTCTTT. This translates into CATWEGKKLF.

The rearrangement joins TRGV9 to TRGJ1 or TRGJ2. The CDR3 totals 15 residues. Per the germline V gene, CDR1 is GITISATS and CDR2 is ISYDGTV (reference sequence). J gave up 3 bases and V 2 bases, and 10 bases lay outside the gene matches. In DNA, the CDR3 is TGTGCCTTGTGGGAGGACTCGGACCCTTATTATAAGAAACTCTTT. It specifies CALWEDSDPYYKKLF.

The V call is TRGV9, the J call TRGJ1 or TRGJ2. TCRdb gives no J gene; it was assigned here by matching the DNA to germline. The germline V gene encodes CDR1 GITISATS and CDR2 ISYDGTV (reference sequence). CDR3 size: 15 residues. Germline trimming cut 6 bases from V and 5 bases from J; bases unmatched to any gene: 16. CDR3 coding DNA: TGTGCCTTGTGGAAAAAATTCCCCCGAAATTATAAGAAACTCTTT. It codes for CALWKKFPRNYKKLF.

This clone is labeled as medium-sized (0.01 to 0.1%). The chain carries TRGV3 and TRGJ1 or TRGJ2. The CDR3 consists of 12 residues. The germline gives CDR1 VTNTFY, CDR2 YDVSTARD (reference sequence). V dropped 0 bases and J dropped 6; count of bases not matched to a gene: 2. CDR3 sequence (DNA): TGTGCCACCTGGGACAGGCTTTATAAGAAACTCTTT. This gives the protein CATWDRLYKKLF.

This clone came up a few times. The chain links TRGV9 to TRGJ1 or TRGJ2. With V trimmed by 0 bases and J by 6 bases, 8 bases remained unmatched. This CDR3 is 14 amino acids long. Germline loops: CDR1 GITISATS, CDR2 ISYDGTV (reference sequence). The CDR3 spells CALWEVHFRYKKLF. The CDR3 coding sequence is TGTGCCTTGTGGGAGGTGCATTTCCGTTATAAGAAACTCTTT.

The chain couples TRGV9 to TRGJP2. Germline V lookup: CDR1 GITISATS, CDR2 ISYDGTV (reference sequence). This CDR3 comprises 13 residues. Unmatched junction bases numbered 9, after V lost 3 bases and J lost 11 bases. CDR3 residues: CALWEFPLWIKTF. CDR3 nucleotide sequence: TGTGCCTTGTGGGAGTTCCCTCTCTGGATCAAGACGTTT.

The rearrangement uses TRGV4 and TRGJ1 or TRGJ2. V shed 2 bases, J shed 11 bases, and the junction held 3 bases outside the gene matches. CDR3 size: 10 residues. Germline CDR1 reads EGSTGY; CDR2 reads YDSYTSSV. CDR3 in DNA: TGTGCCACCTGGGATGATGAGAAACTCTTT. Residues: CATWDDEKLF.

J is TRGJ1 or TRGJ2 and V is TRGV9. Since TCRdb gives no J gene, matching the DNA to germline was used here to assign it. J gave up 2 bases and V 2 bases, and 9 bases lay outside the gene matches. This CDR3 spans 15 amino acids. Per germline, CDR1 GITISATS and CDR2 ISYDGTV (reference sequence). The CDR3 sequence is CALWEAAIDYYKKLF. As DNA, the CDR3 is TGTGCCTTGTGGGAGGCCGCCATAGATTATTATAAGAAACTCTTT.

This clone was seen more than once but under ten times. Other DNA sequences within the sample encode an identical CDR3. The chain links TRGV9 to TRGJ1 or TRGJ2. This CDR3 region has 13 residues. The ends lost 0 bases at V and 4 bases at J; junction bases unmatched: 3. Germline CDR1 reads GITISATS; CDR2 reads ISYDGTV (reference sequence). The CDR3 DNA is TGTGCCTTGTGGGAGGTGTTCTATTATAAGAAACTCTTT. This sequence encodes CALWEVFYYKKLF.

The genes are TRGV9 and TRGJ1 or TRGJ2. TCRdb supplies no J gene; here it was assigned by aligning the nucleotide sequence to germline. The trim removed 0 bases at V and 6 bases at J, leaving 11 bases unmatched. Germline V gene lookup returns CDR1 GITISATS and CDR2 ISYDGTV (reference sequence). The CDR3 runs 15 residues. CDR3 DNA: TGTGCCTTGTGGGAGGTGCGGGTGGTCGGTTATAAGAAACTCTTT. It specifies CALWEVRVVGYKKLF.

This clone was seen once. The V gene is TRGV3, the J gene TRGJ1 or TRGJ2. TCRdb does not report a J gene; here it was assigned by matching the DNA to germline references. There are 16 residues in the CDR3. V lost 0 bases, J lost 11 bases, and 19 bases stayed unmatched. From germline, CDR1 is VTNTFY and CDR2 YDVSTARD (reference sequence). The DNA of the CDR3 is TGTGCCACCTGGGACAGGCTCGGTGAAGCCCTCGAACAGAAACTCTTT. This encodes CATWDRLGEALEQKLF.

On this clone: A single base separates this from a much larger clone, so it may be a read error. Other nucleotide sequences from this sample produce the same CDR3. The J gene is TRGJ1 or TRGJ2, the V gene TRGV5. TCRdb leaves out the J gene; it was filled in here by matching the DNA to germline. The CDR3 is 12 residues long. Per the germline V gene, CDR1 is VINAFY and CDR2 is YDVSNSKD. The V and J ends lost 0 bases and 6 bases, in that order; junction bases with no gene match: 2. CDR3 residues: CATWDRSYKKLF. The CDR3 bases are TGTGCCACCTGGGACAGGTCTTATAAGAAACTCTTT.

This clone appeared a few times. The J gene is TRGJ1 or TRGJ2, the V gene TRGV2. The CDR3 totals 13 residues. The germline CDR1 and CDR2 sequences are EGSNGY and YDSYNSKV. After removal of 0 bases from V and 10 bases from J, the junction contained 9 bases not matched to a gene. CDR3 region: CATWDGPPIKKLF. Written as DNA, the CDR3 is TGTGCCACCTGGGACGGGCCACCTATAAAGAAACTCTTT.

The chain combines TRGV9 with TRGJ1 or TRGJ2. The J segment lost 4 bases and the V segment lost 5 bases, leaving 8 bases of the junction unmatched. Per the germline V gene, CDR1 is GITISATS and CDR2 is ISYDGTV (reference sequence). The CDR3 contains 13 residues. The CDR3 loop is CALWAEKYYKKLF. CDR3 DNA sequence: TGTGCCTTGTGGGCGGAGAAATATTATAAGAAACTCTTT.

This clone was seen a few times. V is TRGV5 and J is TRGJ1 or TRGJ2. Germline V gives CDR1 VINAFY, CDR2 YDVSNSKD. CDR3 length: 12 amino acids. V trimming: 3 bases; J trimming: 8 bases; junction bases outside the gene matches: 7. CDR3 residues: CATWDPRNKKLF. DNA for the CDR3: TGTGCCACCTGGGACCCACGAAATAAGAAACTCTTT.

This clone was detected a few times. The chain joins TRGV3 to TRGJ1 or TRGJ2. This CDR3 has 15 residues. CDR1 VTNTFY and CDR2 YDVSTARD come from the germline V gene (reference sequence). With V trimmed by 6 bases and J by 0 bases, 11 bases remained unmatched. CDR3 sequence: CATWFYVTNYYKKLF. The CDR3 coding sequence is TGTGCCACCTGGTTCTACGTTACGAATTATTATAAGAAACTCTTT.

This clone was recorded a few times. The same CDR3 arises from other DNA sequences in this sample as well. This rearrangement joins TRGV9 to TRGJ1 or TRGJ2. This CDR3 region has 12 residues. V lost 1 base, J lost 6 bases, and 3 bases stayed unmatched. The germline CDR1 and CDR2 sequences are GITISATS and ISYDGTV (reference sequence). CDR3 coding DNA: TGTGCCTTGTGGGAGGTTCCTTATAAGAAACTCTTT. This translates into CALWEVPYKKLF.

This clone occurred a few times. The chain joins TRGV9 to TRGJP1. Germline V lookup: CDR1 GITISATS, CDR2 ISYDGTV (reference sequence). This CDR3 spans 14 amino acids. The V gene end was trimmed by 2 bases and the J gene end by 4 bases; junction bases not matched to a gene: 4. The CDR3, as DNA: TGTGCCTTGTGGGAGGGTTTCACTGGTTGGTTCAAGATATTT. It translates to CALWEGFTGWFKIF.